This TCR beta chain was sequenced for a study of blood T cells in healthy people across ages. Using a J-beta primer mix together with a sample-barcoded 5' primer, a second PCR was run for roughly 6 to 11 cycles. Each CDR3 protein gets one entry after TCRdb re-called the 5' RACE reads with MiXCR. The repertoire has some 760,000 distinct CDR3 sequences, around a quarter of them found once; the top ten carry more than 8%. V shed 5 bases, J shed 6 bases, and the junction held 8 bases outside the gene matches. The V gene's germline CDR1 is MNHEY and CDR2 SMNVEV (reference sequence). This CDR3 has 16 residues. This sample was also put to use in a study of T cells of mothers and their children.

The clonotype originates from a boy younger than 18 in good health. Specimen: blood. The rearrangement links TRBV27 to TRBJ1-6; 9 nucleotides align to TRBD1. The CDR3 DNA sequence: TGTGCCAGCAGTCTCCTACCGGGACAGGGTAATTCACCCCTCCACTTT. The encoded protein is CASSLLPGQGNSPLHF.